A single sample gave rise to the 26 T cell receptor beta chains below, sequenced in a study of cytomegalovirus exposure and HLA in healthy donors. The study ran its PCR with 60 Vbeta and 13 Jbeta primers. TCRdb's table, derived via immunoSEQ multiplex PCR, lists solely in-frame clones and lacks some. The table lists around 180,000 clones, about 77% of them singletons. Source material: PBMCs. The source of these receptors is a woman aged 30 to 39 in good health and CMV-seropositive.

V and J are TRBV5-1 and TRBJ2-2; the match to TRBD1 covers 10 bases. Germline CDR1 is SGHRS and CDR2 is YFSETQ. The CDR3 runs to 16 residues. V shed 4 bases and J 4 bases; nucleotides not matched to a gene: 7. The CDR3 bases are TGCGCCAGCAGCCCAAGACAGGGGGCGGGCACCGGGGAGCTGTTTTTT. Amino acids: CASSPRQGAGTGELFF.

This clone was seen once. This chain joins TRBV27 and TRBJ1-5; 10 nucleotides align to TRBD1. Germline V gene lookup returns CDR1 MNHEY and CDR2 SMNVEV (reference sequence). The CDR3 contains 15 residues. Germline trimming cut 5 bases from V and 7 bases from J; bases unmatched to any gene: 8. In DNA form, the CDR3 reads TGTGCCAGCAGTACCGGGACAGGGGCCTCCCAGCCCCAGCATTTT. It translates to CASSTGTGASQPQHF.

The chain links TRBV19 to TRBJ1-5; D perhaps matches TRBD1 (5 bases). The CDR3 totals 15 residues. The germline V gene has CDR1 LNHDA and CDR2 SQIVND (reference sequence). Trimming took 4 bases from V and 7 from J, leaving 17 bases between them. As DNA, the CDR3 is TGTGCCAGTAGTAACGCAGGAGGGACCTGGCAGCCCCAGCATTTT. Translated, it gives CASSNAGGTWQPQHF.

The CDR3 nucleotides are TGTGCCACCAGCCAGGGAACCAGTACCCAGCATTTT. Encoded protein: CATSQGTSTQHF. The V gene is TRBV15, the J gene TRBJ1-5, with a weak D call TRBD1 (5 bases). Trimming cost V 5 bases and J 11 bases, with 13 bases left between them. CDR1 and CDR2 (germline): LNHNV, YYDKDF (reference sequence). This CDR3 has 12 residues. The whole variable domain, remainder taken from reference TRBV15 and TRBJ1-5, is DAMVIQNPRYQVTQFGKPVTLSCSQTLNHNVMYWYQQKSSQAPKLLFHYYDKDFNNEADTPDNFQSRRPNTSFCFLDIRSPGLGDTAMYLCATSQGTSTQHFGDGTRLSIL.

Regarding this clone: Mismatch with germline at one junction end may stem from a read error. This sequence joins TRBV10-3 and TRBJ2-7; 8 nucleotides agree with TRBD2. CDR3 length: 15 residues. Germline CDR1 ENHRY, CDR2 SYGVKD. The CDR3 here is CAISEFSGETYEQCF. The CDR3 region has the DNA TGTGCCATCAGTGAGTTTAGCGGGGAAACCTACGAGCAGTGCTTC.

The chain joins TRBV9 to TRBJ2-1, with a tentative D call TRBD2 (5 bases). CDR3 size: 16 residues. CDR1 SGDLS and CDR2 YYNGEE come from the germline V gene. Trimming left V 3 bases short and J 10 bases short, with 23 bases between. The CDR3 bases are TGTGCCAGCAGCGGACTATCGGAACTCCTACAATGGGAGCAGTTCTTC. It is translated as CASSGLSELLQWEQFF.

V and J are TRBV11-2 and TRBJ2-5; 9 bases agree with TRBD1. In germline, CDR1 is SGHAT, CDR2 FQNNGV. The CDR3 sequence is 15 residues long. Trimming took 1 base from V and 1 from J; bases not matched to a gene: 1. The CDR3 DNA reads TGTGCCAGCAGCTTAGGGGACAGGGCCCAAGAGACCCAGTACTTC. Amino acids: CASSLGDRAQETQYF.

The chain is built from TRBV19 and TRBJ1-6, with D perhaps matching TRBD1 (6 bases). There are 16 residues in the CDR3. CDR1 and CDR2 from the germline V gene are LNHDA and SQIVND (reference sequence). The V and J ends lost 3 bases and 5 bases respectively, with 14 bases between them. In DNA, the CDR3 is TGTGCCAGTAGTATCGCGGACAGATCGGATAATTCACCCCTCCACTTT. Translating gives CASSIADRSDNSPLHF.

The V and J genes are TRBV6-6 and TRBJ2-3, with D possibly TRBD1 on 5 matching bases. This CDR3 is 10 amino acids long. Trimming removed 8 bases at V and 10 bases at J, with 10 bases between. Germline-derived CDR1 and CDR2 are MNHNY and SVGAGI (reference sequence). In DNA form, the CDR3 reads TGTGCCAGCTCAGGGCGCGCGCAGTATTTT. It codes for CASSGRAQYF.

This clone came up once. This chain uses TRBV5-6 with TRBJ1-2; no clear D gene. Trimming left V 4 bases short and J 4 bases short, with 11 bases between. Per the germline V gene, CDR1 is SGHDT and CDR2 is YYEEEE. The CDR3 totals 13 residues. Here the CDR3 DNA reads TGTGCCAGCAGCCGAGGGTTTACCTATGGCTACACCTTC. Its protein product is CASSRGFTYGYTF.

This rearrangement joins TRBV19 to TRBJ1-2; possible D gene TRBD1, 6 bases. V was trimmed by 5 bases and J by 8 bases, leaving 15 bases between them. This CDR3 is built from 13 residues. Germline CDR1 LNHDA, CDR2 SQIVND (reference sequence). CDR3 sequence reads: CASSLGQLEGYTF. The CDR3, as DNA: TGTGCCAGTAGTCTTGGACAGCTAGAAGGCTACACCTTC.

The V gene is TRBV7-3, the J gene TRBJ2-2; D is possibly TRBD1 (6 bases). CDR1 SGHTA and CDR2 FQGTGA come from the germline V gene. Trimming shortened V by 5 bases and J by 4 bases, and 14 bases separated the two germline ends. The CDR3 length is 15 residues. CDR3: CASSLGQGGTGELFF. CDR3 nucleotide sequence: TGTGCCAGCAGCCTGGGACAAGGCGGCACCGGGGAGCTGTTTTTT.

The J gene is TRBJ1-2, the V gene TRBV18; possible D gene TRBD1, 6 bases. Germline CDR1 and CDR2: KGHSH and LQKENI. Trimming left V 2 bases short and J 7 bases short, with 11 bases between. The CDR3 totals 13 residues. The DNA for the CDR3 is TGTGCCAGCTCACCAAGCAAGACAGGTGGCTACACCTTC. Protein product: CASSPSKTGGYTF. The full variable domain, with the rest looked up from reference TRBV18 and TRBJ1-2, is NAGVMQNPRHLVRRRGQEARLRCSPMKGHSHVYWYRQLPEEGLKFMVYLQKENIIDESGMPKERFSAEFPKEGPSILRIQQVVRGDSAAYFCASSPSKTGGYTFGSGTRLTVV.

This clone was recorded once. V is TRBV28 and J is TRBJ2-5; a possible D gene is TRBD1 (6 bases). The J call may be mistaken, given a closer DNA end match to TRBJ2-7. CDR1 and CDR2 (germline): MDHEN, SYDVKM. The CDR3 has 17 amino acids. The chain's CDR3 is CASSSPSTGVPSYEQYF. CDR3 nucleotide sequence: TGTGCCAGCAGTTCCCCCTCGACAGGAGTCCCATCTTACGAGCAGTACTTC.

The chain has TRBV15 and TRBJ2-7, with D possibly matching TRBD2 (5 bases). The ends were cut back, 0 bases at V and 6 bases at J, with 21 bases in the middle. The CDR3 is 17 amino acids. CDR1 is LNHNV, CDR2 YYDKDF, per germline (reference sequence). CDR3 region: CATSRDRGWRSPGEQYF. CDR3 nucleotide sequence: TGTGCCACCAGCAGAGATCGCGGGTGGAGGAGCCCCGGCGAGCAGTACTTC. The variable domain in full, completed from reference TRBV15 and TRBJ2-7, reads DAMVIQNPRYQVTQFGKPVTLSCSQTLNHNVMYWYQQKSSQAPKLLFHYYDKDFNNEADTPDNFQSRRPNTSFCFLDIRSPGLGDTAMYLCATSRDRGWRSPGEQYFGPGTRLTVT.

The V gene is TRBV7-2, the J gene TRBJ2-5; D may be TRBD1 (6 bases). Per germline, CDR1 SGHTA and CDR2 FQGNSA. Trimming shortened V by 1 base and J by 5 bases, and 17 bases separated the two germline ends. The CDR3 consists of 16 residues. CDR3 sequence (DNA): TGTGCCAGCAGCTTAGGAGGGGGAACCGCAGCGGAGACCCAGTACTTC. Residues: CASSLGGGTAAETQYF. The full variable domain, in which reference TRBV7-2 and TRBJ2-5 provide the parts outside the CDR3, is GAGVSQSPSNKVTEKGKDVELRCDPISGHTALYWYRQSLGQGLEFLIYFQGNSAPDKSGLPSDRFSAERTGGSVSTLTIQRTQQEDSAVYLCASSLGGGTAAETQYFGPGTRLLVL.

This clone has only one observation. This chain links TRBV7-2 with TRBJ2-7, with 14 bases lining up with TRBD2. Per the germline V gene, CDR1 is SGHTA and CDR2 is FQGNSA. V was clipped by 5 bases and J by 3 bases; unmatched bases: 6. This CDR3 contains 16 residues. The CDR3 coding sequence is TGTGCCAGCAGCCTATGGGGACTAGCGGGGGACTACGAGCAGTACTTC. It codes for CASSLWGLAGDYEQYF.

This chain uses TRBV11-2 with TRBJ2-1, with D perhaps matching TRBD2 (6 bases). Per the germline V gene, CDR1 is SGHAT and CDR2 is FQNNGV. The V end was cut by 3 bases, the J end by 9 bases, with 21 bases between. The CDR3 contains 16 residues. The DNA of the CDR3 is TGTGCCAGCAGCTTGGAAGTAGCGGCCTGGCTAGGTGAGCAGTTCTTC. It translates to CASSLEVAAWLGEQFF.

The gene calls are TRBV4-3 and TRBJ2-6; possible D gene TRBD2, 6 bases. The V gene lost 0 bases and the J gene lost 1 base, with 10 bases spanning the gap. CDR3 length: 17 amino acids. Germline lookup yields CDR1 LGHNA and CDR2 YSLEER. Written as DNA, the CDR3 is TGCGCCAGCAGCCAAGAGGTCGGAGGGTCTGGGGCCAACGTCCTGACTTTC. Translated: CASSQEVGGSGANVLTF.

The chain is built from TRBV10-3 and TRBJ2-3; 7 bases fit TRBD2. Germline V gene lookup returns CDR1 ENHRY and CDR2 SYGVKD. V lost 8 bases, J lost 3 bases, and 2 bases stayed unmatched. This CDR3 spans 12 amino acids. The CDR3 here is CAIAGDTDTQYF. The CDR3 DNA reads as TGTGCCATCGCGGGAGATACAGATACGCAGTATTTT.

CDR3 sequence (DNA): TGCGCCAGCAGCCAGGACAGGTCCAATCAGCCCCAGCATTTT. It translates to CASSQDRSNQPQHF. The rearrangement uses TRBV4-3 and TRBJ1-5; 7 positions agree with TRBD1. This CDR3 comprises 14 residues. Germline V gene lookup returns CDR1 LGHNA and CDR2 YSLEER. V dropped 3 bases and J dropped 3; count of bases not matched to a gene: 2.

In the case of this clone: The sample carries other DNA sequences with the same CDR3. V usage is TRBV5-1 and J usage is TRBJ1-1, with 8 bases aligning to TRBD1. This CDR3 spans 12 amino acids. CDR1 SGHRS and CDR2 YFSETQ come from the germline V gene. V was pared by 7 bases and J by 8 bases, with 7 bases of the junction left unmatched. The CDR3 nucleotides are TGCGCCAGCCGCGGGACAGGCAAGGAAGCTTTCTTT. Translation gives CASRGTGKEAFF.

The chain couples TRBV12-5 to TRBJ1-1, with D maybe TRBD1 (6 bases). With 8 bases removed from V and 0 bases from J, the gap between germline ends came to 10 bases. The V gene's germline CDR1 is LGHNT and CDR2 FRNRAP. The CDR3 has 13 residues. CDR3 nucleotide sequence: TGTGCTAGTTCCGGACAGTTGAACACTGAAGCTTTCTTT. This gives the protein CASSGQLNTEAFF.

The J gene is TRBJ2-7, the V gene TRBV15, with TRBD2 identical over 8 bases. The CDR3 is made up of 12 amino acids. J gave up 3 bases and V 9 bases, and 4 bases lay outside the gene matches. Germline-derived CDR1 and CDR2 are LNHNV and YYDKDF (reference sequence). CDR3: CATSAGGYEQYF. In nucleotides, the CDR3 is TGTGCCACTTCCGCGGGGGGCTACGAGCAGTACTTC.

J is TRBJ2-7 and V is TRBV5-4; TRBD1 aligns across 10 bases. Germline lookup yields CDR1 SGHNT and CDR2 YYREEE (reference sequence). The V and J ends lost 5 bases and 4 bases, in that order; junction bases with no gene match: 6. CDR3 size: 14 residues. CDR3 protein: CASRPGQGIYEQYF. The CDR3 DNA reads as TGTGCCAGCAGACCGGGACAGGGGATTTACGAGCAGTACTTC. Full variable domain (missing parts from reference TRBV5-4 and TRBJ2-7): ETGVTQSPTHLIKTRGQQVTLRCSSQSGHNTVSWYQQALGQGPQFIFQYYREEENGRGNFPPRFSGLQFPNYSSELNVNALELDDSALYLCASRPGQGIYEQYFGPGTRLTVT.

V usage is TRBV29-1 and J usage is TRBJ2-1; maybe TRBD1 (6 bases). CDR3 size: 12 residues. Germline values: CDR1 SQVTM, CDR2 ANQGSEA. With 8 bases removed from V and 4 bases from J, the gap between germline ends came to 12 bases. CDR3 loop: CSLKTGYNEQFF. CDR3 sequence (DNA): TGCAGCCTAAAAACAGGGTACAATGAGCAGTTCTTC.